Each of the 5 T cell receptor beta chains below was sequenced from the same sample in a study of OX40 agonist ivuxolimab in advanced cancers. Assay used: immunoSEQ multiplex PCR; TCRdb lists only in-frame clones, some missing. The repertoire holds 20,000 to 25,000 clones, with 65% to 90% as singletons. The sample consisted of CD4+ or CD8+ T cells sorted from blood, taken in a trial of the OX40 agonist ivuxolimab. The receptors shown here come from an adult with an advanced solid tumor such as melanoma, head and neck, liver or kidney cancer.

V is TRBV28 and J is TRBJ2-3; no reliable D call. The germline V and J ends were trimmed by 3 bases and 2 bases, with 3 bases remaining between them. Germline lookup yields CDR1 MDHEN and CDR2 SYDVKM. The CDR3 extends over 12 amino acids. CDR3 sequence: CASSFPTDTQYF. The CDR3 DNA is TGTGCCAGCAGTTTCCCCACAGATACGCAGTATTTT.

The gene calls are TRBV19 and TRBJ1-5; D perhaps matches TRBD1 (5 bases). V lost 8 bases and J 3 bases, leaving 20 bases between the germline ends. CDR1 LNHDA and CDR2 SQIVND come from the germline V gene (reference sequence). This CDR3 comprises 16 residues. CDR3 nucleotide sequence: TGTGCCAGTCAAGAACCGGGACGGCGAAACAATCAGCCCCAGCATTTT. Its translation is CASQEPGRRNNQPQHF.

The CDR3 region is CASSWAPQQITNGYTF. CDR3 in DNA: TGTGCCAGCAGTTGGGCACCCCAACAGATAACTAATGGCTACACCTTC. The J gene is TRBJ1-2, the V gene TRBV6-5; D remains unclear. The V end lost 4 bases, the J end lost 6 bases, and 21 bases lay between the germline ends. This CDR3 comprises 16 residues. The germline CDR1 and CDR2 sequences are MNHEY and SVGAGI.

This clone was found once. The genes are TRBV10-2 and TRBJ2-7; 13 bases line up with TRBD2. Looked up from germline, CDR1 is WSHSY and CDR2 is SAAADI. CDR3 length equals 14 residues. V lost 8 bases and J lost 4; bases outside the gene matches: 5. CDR3 sequence reads: CASATSGRSYEQYF. CDR3 in DNA: TGCGCCAGCGCGACTAGCGGGAGGTCTTACGAGCAGTACTTC.

The J gene is TRBJ2-2, the V gene TRBV6-1; unclear D gene. Germline CDR1 reads MNHNS; CDR2 reads SASEGT. V was shortened by 0 bases and J by 0 bases, with 17 bases between the two germline ends. The CDR3 is 19 residues long. The CDR3 DNA reads TGTGCCAGCAGTGAAGCGCTTCGACGCACAGCTGCGAACACCGGGGAGCTGTTTTTT. Translating gives CASSEALRRTAANTGELFF.